Sequencing of this T cell receptor beta chain was carried out in a study of blood T cell repertoires in COVID-19 (dated by TCRdb to 2018 to 2020). Background on the whole study: Samples from collaborators originated in the United States, Italy and Spain and spanned both the acute and convalescent phases of COVID-19. Deeply sampled blood TCRbeta repertoires from subjects exposed to, actively infected with, or recovered from COVID-19 were included in the dataset. Where available, HLA class I and class II types were obtained from metadata supplied by the sample provider rather than from assay-based typing. The samples were drawn from two sources: the first 160 participants of the ongoing ImmuneRACE study, and fewer than 1,500 subjects contributed by 6 global collaborators. The repertoires were released in a freely available public database intended as a resource for research on the immune response to SARS-CoV-2. Nearly every sample came with metadata listing a de-identified subject ID, COVID-19 status, age in years and sex. The material from the prospective study consisted of cDNA or gDNA derived from T cells, B-cell-depleted T cells, or PBMCs. What the study reported, not specific to this receptor: The amount of clinical and demographic metadata varied by source and participant and was provided uncurated.

Note on this clone: Its specific antigen is unknown. No base-level quality is on record; no much larger clone is a single base apart.

In the prospective study, participants were about 18 to 89 years old, resided in fewer than 25 geographic areas of the United States, and were enrolled through a virtual design. To assign participants to cohorts, the prospective study relied on clinical history that participants themselves reported in a screening survey and a study questionnaire. Recovered participants in ImmuneRACE Cohort 3 were defined by two consecutive negative NP/OP PCR tests, clearance by a healthcare professional, or resolution of symptoms. In the prospective study, mobile phlebotomists collected whole blood, serum and a nasopharyngeal or oropharyngeal swab from each participant. Participants in the prospective study had the option to provide additional blood draws and questionnaires over a 2-month period. Blood samples from the prospective study were shipped frozen or at room temperature prior to DNA extraction. TCRbeta CDR3 regions were amplified from genomic DNA by means of the immunoSEQ Assay, a bias-controlled multiplex PCR. The original methods were these. The number of nucleated cells in each sample was estimated from the amplification of reference gene primers within the assay. Sequence reads were collapsed and filtered to measure the absolute abundance of every unique TCRbeta CDR3 rearrangement. Productive Simpson clonality was computed per sample as the square root of Simpson's diversity index over productive rearrangements. TCRdb took over this immuneACCESS table, retaining in-frame rearrangements with V and J assigned. Such tables are incomplete; in checked studies, under half of the missing clones stem from an unresolved V gene, and the remainder is unexplained. That table is the source of V, J and clone size, and D and trimming were worked out from the DNA. This sample has 150,000 to 190,000 clones in its table, and 80% to 90% of those were observed once. Jointly, the top ten make up 7.3% of the sample.

The CDR3 has 18 amino acids, counting the end cysteine and phenylalanine. CDR3 DNA only is kept here, 54 bases in frame from base 1. V and J are truncated by 7 bases and 5 bases respectively, leaving an intervening sequence of 27 bases. CDR1 and CDR2, looked up from the germline V gene (reference sequence), are LNHDA and SQIVND. The source is a man aged 50 or older who had recovered from COVID-19. Rearrangement joined TRBV19 to TRBJ2-1, with a tentative D gene TRBD1 over 9 matching bases. Specimen: PBMCs or T cells enriched from blood (not recorded which). The DNA sequence reads TGTGCCAGTACTCCGGGACAGGGACTAGGTCAGCTTAACAATGAGCAGTTCTTC. This sequence encodes CASTPGQGLGQLNNEQFF.